A selection of T cell receptor beta chains follows, all from one sample in a study of radiotherapy plus CTLA-4 blockade in lung cancer. Method: immunoSEQ multiplex PCR; TCRdb's copy keeps in-frame clones and lacks some. The sample holds tens of thousands of clones, approximately 79% seen once. The sequencing used peripheral blood, collected from a patient treated with radiotherapy plus ipilimumab. Receptors originate from a human donor with non-small cell lung cancer who had a partial response to radiotherapy plus ipilimumab. Each CDR3 is given with its conserved first and last residue. The order of the fields is J gene, V gene, clone size, D gene, CDR3 protein, CDR3 DNA. The D gene is left open where the match is weak. Expanded clones get a size class; other rows say once, few or many, or leave the size out.

>TRBJ1-2|TRBV5-1|once|.
CASSQRGGDYGYTF
TGCGCCAGCAGCCAGCGGGGGGGGGACTATGGCTACACCTTC
>TRBJ2-5|TRBV5-5|.|TRBD1
CASQQGANQETQYF
TGTGCCAGCCAGCAGGGGGCTAACCAAGAGACCCAGTACTTC
>TRBJ2-3|TRBV5-1|.|TRBD2
CASSLGLAGGPADTQYF
TGCGCCAGCAGCTTGGGTCTAGCGGGGGGGCCCGCAGATACGCAGTATTTT
>TRBJ1-2|TRBV7-8|.|.
CASSSPFTF
TGTGCCAGCAGCTCCCCCTTCACCTTC
>TRBJ1-1|TRBV5-1|.|.
CASSLDTGNTEAFF
TGCGCCAGCAGCTTGGACACAGGAAACACTGAAGCTTTCTTT
>TRBJ1-1|TRBV7-3|.|.
CASSFDPRGANTEAFF
TGTGCCAGCAGCTTTGACCCAAGGGGCGCGAACACTGAAGCTTTCTTT
>TRBJ2-1|TRBV10-3|few|TRBD2
CAISPSTSGGAYEQFF
TGTGCCATCAGCCCTAGTACTAGCGGGGGAGCTTATGAGCAGTTCTTC
>TRBJ2-3|TRBV19|.|.
CASSTGDTQYF
TGTGCCAGTAGTACAGGGGATACGCAGTATTTT
>TRBJ2-7|TRBV5-1|once|TRBD1
CASSRAGQGGYEQYF
TGCGCCAGCAGCCGAGCGGGACAGGGAGGGTACGAGCAGTACTTC
>TRBJ1-5|TRBV6-5|.|TRBD1
CASSFGRGHQPQHF
TGTGCCAGCAGTTTCGGGAGGGGGCACCAGCCCCAGCATTTT
>TRBJ1-1|TRBV5-1|.|.
CASSSRPGNTEAFF
TGCGCCAGCAGCTCTAGACCGGGGAACACTGAAGCTTTCTTT
>TRBJ2-3|TRBV9|.|.
CASSVGGGALTDTQYF
TGTGCCAGCAGCGTAGGAGGGGGGGCTCTCACAGATACGCAGTATTTT
>TRBJ2-1|TRBV5-1|.|.
CASSWSGGENNEQFF
TGCGCCAGCAGCTGGAGTGGGGGCGAAAACAATGAGCAGTTCTTC
>TRBJ1-5|TRBV27|.|.
CASSRQHSNQPQHF
TGTGCCAGCAGTCGACAGCATAGCAATCAGCCCCAGCATTTT
>TRBJ1-4|TRBV4-1|.|TRBD1
CASSQDSSGTGIQTNEKLFF
TGCGCCAGCAGCCAAGATAGTAGCGGGACAGGGATCCAAACTAATGAAAAACTGTTTTTT
>TRBJ1-2|TRBV30|.|.
CAWSPPEEKSNYGYTF
TGTGCCTGGAGTCCCCCCGAGGAGAAGTCTAACTATGGCTACACCTTC
>TRBJ2-7|TRBV29-1|.|TRBD1
CSVVKGADEQYF
TGCAGCGTTGTAAAGGGGGCGGACGAGCAGTACTTC
>TRBJ1-4|TRBV4-3|.|.
CASSQETFDLGGFEKLFF
TGCGCCAGCAGCCAAGAAACCTTCGACTTGGGGGGGTTTGAAAAACTGTTTTTT
>TRBJ2-1|TRBV30|.|.
CAWSVLGAKQFF
TGTGCCTGGAGTGTCTTGGGCGCCAAGCAGTTCTTC
>TRBJ1-5|TRBV11-3|.|TRBD1
CAGSLRRQGSHNQPQHF
TGTGCCGGCAGCTTAAGGAGACAGGGTTCCCACAATCAGCCCCAGCATTTT
>TRBJ2-1|TRBV25-1|.|TRBD2
CASSETKAGGRNEQFF
TGTGCCAGCAGTGAAACGAAAGCGGGGGGTAGAAATGAGCAGTTCTTC
>TRBJ2-3|TRBV27|.|TRBD2
CASSRTSGGATDTQYF
TGTGCCAGCAGTAGGACTAGCGGGGGGGCGACAGATACGCAGTATTTT
>TRBJ1-5|TRBV19|.|.
CASSIDPGEPQHF
TGTGCCAGTAGTATAGATCCCGGTGAGCCCCAGCATTTT
>TRBJ2-7|TRBV7-3|.|TRBD1
CASSLNGQGYEQYF
TGTGCCAGCAGCTTAAACGGACAGGGATACGAGCAGTACTTC
>TRBJ2-1|TRBV11-2|.|.
CASSLGVGGHNEQFF
TGTGCCAGCAGCTTAGGGGTCGGCGGCCACAATGAGCAGTTCTTC
>TRBJ1-1|TRBV7-3|.|.
CASSSGYGTEAFF
TGTGCCAGCAGTTCCGGGTATGGCACTGAAGCTTTCTTT
>TRBJ2-1|TRBV4-3|.|.
CASSQDAAGRSYNEQFF
TGCGCCAGCAGCCAAGATGCGGCGGGGCGTAGCTACAATGAGCAGTTCTTC
>TRBJ2-7|TRBV9|.|TRBD1
CASSVEGQGRPYEQYF
TGTGCCAGCAGCGTAGAGGGACAGGGGAGACCCTACGAGCAGTACTTC
>TRBJ2-7|TRBV10-3|.|TRBD2
CAIREGLAGAAYEQYF
TGTGCCATCAGAGAGGGACTAGCGGGGGCCGCCTACGAGCAGTACTTC
>TRBJ2-1|TRBV9|.|TRBD2
CASSLVAGQSYNEQFF
TGTGCCAGCAGCCTCGTAGCGGGGCAATCCTACAATGAGCAGTTCTTC
>TRBJ2-3|TRBV6-5|.|.
CASSYGVKTDTQYF
TGTGCCAGCAGTTACGGAGTTAAAACAGATACGCAGTATTTT
>TRBJ1-6|TRBV6-5|.|TRBD1
CASRSGGQNSPLHF
TGTGCCAGCAGGTCAGGGGGCCAGAATTCACCCCTCCACTTT
>TRBJ2-7|TRBV7-8|.|.
CASSSGTGSYEQYF
TGTGCCAGCAGCTCCGGGACTGGCTCCTACGAGCAGTACTTC
>TRBJ1-1|TRBV6-5|once|.
CASSQTRVEAFF
TGTGCCAGCAGTCAAACACGGGTTGAAGCTTTCTTT
>TRBJ2-5|TRBV19|.|.
CASSFSTDRQETQYF
TGTGCCAGTAGTTTCTCGACAGACCGTCAAGAGACCCAGTACTTC
>TRBJ2-5|TRBV6-6|.|.
CASRQGGEETQYF
TGTGCCAGCAGACAAGGGGGGGAAGAGACCCAGTACTTC
>TRBJ1-4|TRBV11-2|.|.
CASSLRGLGLAVEKLFF
TGTGCCAGCAGCTTAAGGGGTTTGGGGCTAGCGGTTGAAAAACTGTTTTTT
>TRBJ2-2|TRBV2|.|.
CASNYRVPGELFF
TGTGCCAGCAATTACAGGGTCCCCGGGGAGCTGTTTTTT
>TRBJ1-5|TRBV30|.|.
CAWSAGEGVNQPQHF
TGTGCCTGGAGTGCAGGGGAAGGGGTCAATCAGCCCCAGCATTTT
>TRBJ2-7|TRBV2|.|.
CASSGTLGYEQYF
TGTGCCAGCAGCGGGACTTTGGGTTACGAGCAGTACTTC
>TRBJ2-7|TRBV5-1|.|.
CASSLALVGQSSYEQYF
TGCGCCAGCAGCTTGGCCTTGGTTGGACAGAGCTCCTACGAGCAGTACTTC
>TRBJ2-3|TRBV4-3|.|.
CASSQAQATDTQYF
TGCGCCAGCAGCCAAGCCCAAGCGACAGATACGCAGTATTTT
>TRBJ2-5|TRBV19|few|.
CASSIGLVPAETQYF
TGTGCCAGTAGTATTGGTCTAGTCCCGGCAGAGACCCAGTACTTC
>TRBJ1-5|TRBV28|.|.
CASSFSSNQPQHF
TGTGCCAGCAGTTTCAGTAGCAATCAGCCCCAGCATTTT
>TRBJ2-7|TRBV7-2|once|.
CASSFLAAYEQYF
TGTGCCAGCAGCTTTCTAGCTGCTTACGAGCAGTACTTC
>TRBJ1-2|TRBV9|.|TRBD1
CASSVAGGQGRYGYTF
TGTGCCAGCAGCGTAGCTGGTGGACAGGGCAGGTATGGCTACACCTTC
>TRBJ2-1|TRBV4-3|.|.
CASSQDHNSGYFPFF
TGCGCCAGCAGCCAAGATCATAATTCCGGGTATTTTCCGTTCTTC
>TRBJ2-7|TRBV5-4|.|TRBD1
CASSSPRGGGLSSYEQYF
TGTGCCAGCAGCAGCCCGAGAGGGGGCGGTTTAAGCTCCTACGAGCAGTACTTC
>TRBJ2-1|TRBV7-3|once|.
CASSLGLGGEQFF
TGTGCCAGCAGCCTCGGCCTAGGAGGCGAGCAGTTCTTC
>TRBJ2-7|TRBV19|.|.
CASSPDPRGNYEQYF
TGTGCCAGTAGTCCCGACCCAAGGGGCAACTACGAGCAGTACTTC
>TRBJ2-7|TRBV5-4|.|TRBD1
CASSPGTGLEQYF
TGTGCCAGCAGCCCGGGGACAGGGCTCGAGCAGTACTTC
>TRBJ2-7|TRBV28|.|TRBD1
CASSLGTGVHEQYF
TGTGCCAGCAGTTTGGGGACAGGGGTACACGAGCAGTACTTC